The clone carrying this TCR beta chain has a count of ten or more. The sample originates from a study of naive and memory T cell subsets. Alpha and beta libraries were amplified separately from the second PCR onward. Trimming stripped 4 bases from V and 1 base from J, with 7 bases between. The CDR3 is 14 residues long. Germline loops: CDR1 MNHEY, CDR2 SVGAGI. The beta constant-region primer was an equimolar mix of two oligonucleotides covering TRBC1 and TRBC2. TCRdb reprocessed the UMI-ligation and nested PCR reads via MiXCR and lists one record per CDR3 protein. The sample lists thousands of distinct CDR3 sequences; over 6.5% were seen once.

The rearrangement links TRBV6-5 to TRBJ2-2; D gene unclear. This clonotype originated in a human donor in good health. The sequencing input was effector memory CD8+ T cells from blood. Subset specified: effector memory, CD45RA- CD27-. CDR3 DNA: TGTGCCAGCAGTTTCCGGTGGAACACCGGGGAGCTGTTTTTT. Its protein product is CASSFRWNTGELFF.